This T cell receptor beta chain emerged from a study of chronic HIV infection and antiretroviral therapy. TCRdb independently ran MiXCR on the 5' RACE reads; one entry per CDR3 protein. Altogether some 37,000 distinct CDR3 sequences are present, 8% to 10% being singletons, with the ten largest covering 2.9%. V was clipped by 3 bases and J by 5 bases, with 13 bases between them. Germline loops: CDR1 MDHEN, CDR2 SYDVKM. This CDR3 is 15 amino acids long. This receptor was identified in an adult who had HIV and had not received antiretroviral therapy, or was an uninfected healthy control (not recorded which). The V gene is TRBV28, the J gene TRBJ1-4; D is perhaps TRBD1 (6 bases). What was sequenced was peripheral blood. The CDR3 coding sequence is TGTGCCAGCAGTTTTGGTGGGGGCGTGAATGAAAAACTGTTTTTT. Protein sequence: CASSFGGGVNEKLFF.